Listed here are 15 T cell receptor beta chains from one sample, sequenced in a study of response to subunit inactivated influenza vaccine. TCRdb passed the RT-PCR reads through MiXCR, listing each CDR3 protein once. Of roughly 190,000 distinct CDR3 sequences detected, about an eighth appear once; the ten largest clones hold 20% to 30%. Sequences were derived from CD8+ T cells sorted from PBMCs, sampled roughly 5 days after vaccination. The receptors stem from a man in his fifties or sixties who received an inactivated influenza vaccine.

The chain uses TRBV7-6 and TRBJ1-2; D remains ambiguous. This CDR3 contains 16 residues. Germline V CDR1 and CDR2: SGHVS, FNYEAQ. V lost 0 bases, J lost 3 bases, and 14 bases lay in between. CDR3 loop: CASSLAGGPGDYGYTF. CDR3 in DNA: TGTGCCAGCAGCTTAGCCGGAGGGCCCGGTGACTATGGCTACACCTTC. The full variable domain, its missing parts supplied by reference TRBV7-6 and TRBJ1-2, is GAGVSQSPRYKVTKRGQDVALRCDPISGHVSLYWYRQALGQGPEFLTYFNYEAQQDKSGLPNDRFSAERPEGSISTLTIQRTEQRDSAMYRCASSLAGGPGDYGYTFGSGTRLTVV.

This clonotype turned up a few times. The genes are TRBV27 and TRBJ2-3, with D perhaps matching TRBD1 or TRBD2 (6 bases each). CDR3 length equals 17 residues. The V and J ends lost 1 base and 2 bases respectively, with 16 bases between them. Germline assignment: CDR1 MNHEY and CDR2 SMNVEV (reference sequence). The CDR3 sequence: CASSLFGRTGTTDTQYF. CDR3 bases: TGTGCCAGCAGTTTATTCGGGAGAACAGGGACCACAGATACGCAGTATTTT.

This clonotype was seen more than once but under ten times. This chain links TRBV7-9 with TRBJ2-7; 8 bases map to TRBD1. V lost 5 bases to trimming and J lost 1 base; unmatched junction nucleotides: 10. In germline, CDR1 is SEHNR, CDR2 FQNEAQ (reference sequence). The CDR3 is 16 residues long. This CDR3 is CASSPGQGYISYEQYF. DNA for the CDR3: TGTGCCAGCAGCCCTGGACAGGGTTACATATCCTACGAGCAGTACTTC.

V is TRBV6-5 and J is TRBJ2-7; 10 nucleotides line up with TRBD1. The CDR3 has 14 amino acids. The germline V gene encodes CDR1 MNHEY and CDR2 SVGAGI. The V gene end was trimmed by 4 bases and the J gene end by 6 bases; junction bases not matched to a gene: 6. The chain's CDR3 is CASSWGQGSGEQYF. In DNA, the CDR3 is TGTGCCAGCAGTTGGGGACAGGGGAGCGGCGAGCAGTACTTC.

This clonotype was recorded a few times. The J gene is TRBJ2-7, the V gene TRBV5-1, with 7 bases that match TRBD1. The CDR3 has 15 amino acids. Germline V gene data show CDR1 as SGHRS and CDR2 as YFSETQ. With V trimmed by 1 base and J by 4 bases, 8 bases remained unmatched. The CDR3 DNA is TGCGCCAGCAGCTTGTTCACAGGGGCTGAATACGAGCAGTACTTC. Translating it yields CASSLFTGAEYEQYF.

This clonotype was counted a few times. This sequence joins TRBV20-1 and TRBJ2-5; perhaps TRBD1 as D (6 bases). CDR3 length: 14 residues. V lost 3 bases and J 0 bases, leaving 11 bases between the germline ends. CDR1 and CDR2 (germline): DFQATT, SNEGSKA (reference sequence). The CDR3 DNA reads as TGCAGTGCTAGTCCGGGGACATACCAAGAGACCCAGTACTTC. Residues: CSASPGTYQETQYF.

This clonotype turned up a few times. Because the CDR3's place on the DNA is in doubt, the DNA is left out and the CDR3 is given as listed by TCRdb. The gene calls are TRBV7-9 and TRBJ1-4; the table's TRBD1 call for D was not verified on the DNA. The CDR3 is 14 residues long, counting both termini. From germline, CDR1 is SEHNR and CDR2 FQNEAQ (reference sequence). CDR3 sequence reads: CASSLWTVMKNCFF.

This clonotype was seen a few times. The chain couples TRBV13 to TRBJ1-2; D perhaps matches TRBD1 (6 bases). Germline-derived CDR1 and CDR2 are PRHDT and FYEKMQ (reference sequence). With 2 bases removed from V and 3 bases from J, the gap between germline ends came to 13 bases. The CDR3 spans 15 residues. The CDR3 spells CASSLRGGGDYGYTF. The CDR3 nucleotides read TGTGCCAGCAGCTTACGGGGAGGGGGAGACTATGGCTACACCTTC.

J is TRBJ2-5 and V is TRBV6-5; TRBD1 might be the D (5 bases). Trimming shortened V by 4 bases and J by 5 bases, and 14 bases separated the two germline ends. Germline CDR1 reads MNHEY; CDR2 reads SVGAGI. The CDR3 is made up of 14 amino acids. Here the CDR3 reads CASSWAGQGETQYF. The CDR3 bases are TGTGCCAGCAGTTGGGCAGGACAAGGCGAGACCCAGTACTTC.

The chain combines TRBV27 with TRBJ2-7, with D perhaps given as TRBD1 or TRBD2 (5 bases each). The CDR3 covers 14 residues. The germline gives CDR1 MNHEY, CDR2 SMNVEV (reference sequence). The V gene lost 8 bases and the J gene lost 0 bases, with 14 bases spanning the gap. The CDR3 DNA follows: TGTGCCAGCGGGCCGGGACCGAGCTCCTACGAGCAGTACTTC. It yields the protein CASGPGPSSYEQYF.

This sequence joins TRBV20-1 and TRBJ2-7; D may correspond to TRBD1 or TRBD2 (5 bases each). Per the germline V gene, CDR1 is DFQATT and CDR2 is SNEGSKA (reference sequence). V was pared by 6 bases and J by 0 bases, with 18 bases between. The CDR3 contains 15 residues. Written as DNA, the CDR3 is TGCAGTGCCGGGACCACCAACGGGTTCTCCTACGAGCAGTACTTC. Translated, it gives CSAGTTNGFSYEQYF.

This clonotype was seen a few times. The genes are TRBV4-1 and TRBJ1-5; no clear D gene. Germline CDR1 is MGHRA and CDR2 is YSYEKL. V gave up 1 base and J gave up 0 bases, with 10 bases separating them. This CDR3 comprises 16 residues. The CDR3: CASSQVAGPSNQPQHF. For the CDR3, the DNA is TGCGCCAGCAGCCAAGTTGCTGGACCTAGCAATCAGCCCCAGCATTTT.

This clonotype occurred a few times. The chain uses TRBV10-3 and TRBJ2-7; 10 nucleotides line up with TRBD2. The junction had 16 bases not matched to a gene; V was cut back by 11 bases and J by 3 bases. CDR3 length equals 16 residues. Germline CDR1 and CDR2: ENHRY and SYGVKD. DNA for the CDR3: TGTGCCGTCCAGGGCGAGCGACTAGCGGGTAACTACGAGCAGTACTTC. Encoded protein: CAVQGERLAGNYEQYF.

There are a few counts of this clonotype. This sequence joins TRBV28 and TRBJ2-7; D is perhaps TRBD1 (5 bases). Trimming stripped 1 base from V and 7 bases from J, with 11 bases between. From germline, CDR1 is MDHEN and CDR2 SYDVKM. The CDR3 is 13 residues long. The CDR3 DNA sequence: TGTGCCAGCAGTTTATTCGACAGTGAAGAGCAGTACTTC. Encoded protein: CASSLFDSEEQYF.

Only a few counts were recorded for this clonotype. J is TRBJ2-7 and V is TRBV7-9; 7 positions match TRBD1. The CDR3 covers 16 residues. The germline CDR1 and CDR2 sequences are SEHNR and FQNEAQ (reference sequence). The V gene end was trimmed by 1 base and the J gene end by 5 bases; junction bases not matched to a gene: 11. CDR3: CASSLGKTGISHEQYF. As DNA, the CDR3 is TGTGCCAGCAGCTTAGGAAAGACAGGGATAAGCCACGAGCAGTACTTC.